The 10 T cell receptor beta chains below all came from one sample that was sequenced in a study of OX40 agonist ivuxolimab in advanced cancers. Clones were sequenced by immunoSEQ multiplex PCR, and TCRdb holds only the in-frame ones, with some missing. This sample has 66,000 or so clones, with 77% found just once. This specimen consisted of CD4+ or CD8+ T cells sorted from blood, obtained in a trial of the OX40 agonist ivuxolimab. The receptors originated from an adult with an advanced solid tumor such as melanoma, head and neck, liver or kidney cancer.

The J gene is TRBJ2-3, the V gene TRBV4-1; 7 nucleotides align to TRBD1. The junction had 7 bases not matched to a gene; V was cut back by 2 bases and J by 5 bases. This CDR3 spans 15 amino acids. From germline, CDR1 is MGHRA and CDR2 YSYEKL. Written as DNA, the CDR3 is TGCGCCAGCAGCCAAAGGGACAGTGGGGTAGATACGCAGTATTTT. Translated, it gives CASSQRDSGVDTQYF.

This rearrangement joins TRBV28 to TRBJ2-7, with 7 positions matching TRBD1. The CDR3 consists of 14 residues. Losses at the gene ends were 4 bases for V and 1 base for J; bases not matched to a gene: 4. Germline assignment: CDR1 MDHEN and CDR2 SYDVKM. The CDR3 loop reads CASSYDRVSYEQYF. The CDR3 coding sequence is TGTGCCAGCAGTTACGACAGGGTATCCTACGAGCAGTACTTC.

The chain combines TRBV11-3 with TRBJ1-3; D gene ambiguous. Trimming left V 0 bases short and J 0 bases short, with 9 bases between. This CDR3 has 16 amino acids. Per germline, CDR1 SGHNT and CDR2 YENEEA. CDR3 protein: CASSLDSTFSGNTIYF. CDR3 nucleotide sequence: TGTGCCAGCAGCTTAGATTCCACCTTCTCTGGAAACACCATATATTTT.

This chain connects TRBV7-9 to TRBJ2-7, with D perhaps TRBD1 (6 bases). Trimming took off 5 bases at V and 5 bases at J, with 19 bases between the two ends. Germline lookup yields CDR1 SEHNR and CDR2 FQNEAQ (reference sequence). The CDR3 totals 15 residues. CDR3 sequence reads: CASSPNQGPRHEQYF. The CDR3 DNA follows: TGTGCCAGCAGCCCCAACCAGGGGCCCAGGCACGAGCAGTACTTC.

V usage is TRBV18 and J usage is TRBJ2-5, with TRBD2 identical over 9 bases. Trimming cost V 0 bases and J 4 bases; bases outside gene matches: 9. Germline lookup yields CDR1 KGHSH and CDR2 LQKENI. The length of the CDR3 is 17 residues. CDR3 coding DNA: TGTGCCAGCTCACCACCGGGACTAGCTCGTAGGGGAGAGACCCAGTACTTC. The encoded protein is CASSPPGLARRGETQYF.

The V call is TRBV19, the J call TRBJ2-6, with D perhaps matching TRBD2 (6 bases). Germline CDR1 and CDR2: LNHDA and SQIVND (reference sequence). The CDR3 spans 17 residues. Trimming removed 5 bases from V and 1 base from J, with 15 bases in between. CDR3 residues: CASSPIIRGSGANVLTF. The CDR3, as DNA: TGTGCCAGTAGTCCGATAATTCGGGGGTCTGGGGCCAACGTCCTGACTTTC.

A few counts support this clone. The chain joins TRBV18 to TRBJ2-1, with TRBD2 matching 7 bases. V gave up 3 bases and J gave up 2 bases; unmatched junction bases: 10. The CDR3 totals 17 residues. Looked up from germline, CDR1 is KGHSH and CDR2 is LQKENI. The CDR3 loop is CASSPIRSGAAYNEQFF. The CDR3 bases are TGTGCCAGCTCACCCATTAGGAGCGGGGCGGCCTACAATGAGCAGTTCTTC.

V usage is TRBV6-6 and J usage is TRBJ1-5, with D possibly TRBD1 on 6 matching bases. Per germline, CDR1 MNHNY and CDR2 SVGAGI (reference sequence). V was clipped by 6 bases and J by 13 bases, with 22 bases between them. The CDR3 is 14 amino acids. The CDR3 is CASRPGQGMGIQHF. CDR3 nucleotides: TGTGCCAGCAGGCCCGGGCAGGGGATGGGGATACAGCATTTT.

In the case of this clone: Other DNA sequences of this sample code for an identical CDR3. The CDR3 DNA sequence: TGTGCCAGCAGCTTAGGGTCCACAGATACGCAGTATTTT. This translates into CASSLGSTDTQYF. The chain combines TRBV7-9 with TRBJ2-3; D not resolved. Germline assignment: CDR1 SEHNR and CDR2 FQNEAQ (reference sequence). The CDR3 is 13 residues long. Trimming shortened V by 1 base and J by 2 bases, and 4 bases separated the two germline ends.

The chain couples TRBV5-1 to TRBJ1-2; 8 bases are shared with TRBD1. The germline V gene encodes CDR1 SGHRS and CDR2 YFSETQ. This CDR3 spans 16 amino acids. J lost 1 base, V lost 4 bases, and 9 bases had no gene match. The CDR3 DNA sequence: TGCGCCAGCAGCCTTGATACAGGGGGTAGTAACTATGGCTACACCTTC. Translating it yields CASSLDTGGSNYGYTF. Using reference TRBV5-1 and TRBJ1-2 for the parts outside the CDR3, the full variable domain is KAGVTQTPRYLIKTRGQQVTLSCSPISGHRSVSWYQQTPGQGLQFLFEYFSETQRNKGNFPGRFSGRQFSNSRSEMNVSTLELGDSALYLCASSLDTGGSNYGYTFGSGTRLTVV.